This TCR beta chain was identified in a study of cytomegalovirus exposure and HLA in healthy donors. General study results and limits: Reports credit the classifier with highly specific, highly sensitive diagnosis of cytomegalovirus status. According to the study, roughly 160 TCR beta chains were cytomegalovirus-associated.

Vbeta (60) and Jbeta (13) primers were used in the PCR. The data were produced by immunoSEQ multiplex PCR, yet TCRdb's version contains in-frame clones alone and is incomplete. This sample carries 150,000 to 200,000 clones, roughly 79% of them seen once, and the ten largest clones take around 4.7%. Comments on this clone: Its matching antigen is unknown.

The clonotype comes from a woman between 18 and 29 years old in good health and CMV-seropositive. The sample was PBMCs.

The CDR3 loop is CASSLEVWGRGANEKLFF. CDR3 coding DNA: TGTGCCAGCAGCTTAGAAGTCTGGGGCAGGGGGGCAAATGAAAAACTGTTTTTT. The rearrangement links TRBV7-9 to TRBJ1-4; 7 positions match TRBD1. This CDR3 spans 18 amino acids. Germline V gene data show CDR1 as SEHNR and CDR2 as FQNEAQ (reference sequence). The ends lost 1 base at V and 5 bases at J; junction bases unmatched: 13. The full variable domain, in which reference TRBV7-9 and TRBJ1-4 provide the parts outside the CDR3, is DTGVSQNPRHKITKRGQNVTFRCDPISEHNRLYWYRQTLGQGPEFLTYFQNEAQLEKSRLLSDRFSAERPKGSFSTLEIQRTEQGDSAMYLCASSLEVWGRGANEKLFFGSGTQLSVL.